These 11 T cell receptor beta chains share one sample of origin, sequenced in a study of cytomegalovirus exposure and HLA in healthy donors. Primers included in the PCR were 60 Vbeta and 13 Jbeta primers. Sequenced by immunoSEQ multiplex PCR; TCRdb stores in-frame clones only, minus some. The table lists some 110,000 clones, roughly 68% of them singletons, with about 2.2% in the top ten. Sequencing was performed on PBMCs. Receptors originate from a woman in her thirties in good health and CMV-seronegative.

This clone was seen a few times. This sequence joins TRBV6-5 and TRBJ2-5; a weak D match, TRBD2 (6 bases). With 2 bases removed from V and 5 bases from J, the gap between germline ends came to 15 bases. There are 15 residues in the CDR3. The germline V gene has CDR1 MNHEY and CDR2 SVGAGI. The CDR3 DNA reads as TGTGCCAGCAGTTACGGGTGGGGGGTTAGGGAGACCCAGTACTTC. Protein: CASSYGWGVRETQYF.

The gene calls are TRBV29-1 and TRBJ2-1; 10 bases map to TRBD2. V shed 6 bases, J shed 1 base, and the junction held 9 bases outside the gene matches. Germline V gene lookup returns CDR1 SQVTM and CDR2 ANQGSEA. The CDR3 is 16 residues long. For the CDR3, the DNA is TGCAGCGTCGACCTAGCGGGAGAGGGGTCCTACAATGAGCAGTTCTTC. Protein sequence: CSVDLAGEGSYNEQFF.

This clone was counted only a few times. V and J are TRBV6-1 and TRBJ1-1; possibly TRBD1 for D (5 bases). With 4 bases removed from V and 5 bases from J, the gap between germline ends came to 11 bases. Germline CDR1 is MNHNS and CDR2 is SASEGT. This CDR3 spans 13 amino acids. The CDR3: CASSGGPWTEAFF. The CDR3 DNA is TGTGCCAGCAGTGGGGGCCCGTGGACTGAAGCTTTCTTT.

CDR3 DNA: TGCAGCGTTGCGACAGGGGGAATACTTGGCTACACCTTC. This sequence encodes CSVATGGILGYTF. The chain couples TRBV29-1 to TRBJ1-2, with 9 bases identical to TRBD1. This CDR3 comprises 13 residues. V dropped 4 bases and J dropped 7; count of bases not matched to a gene: 7. Germline CDR1 SQVTM, CDR2 ANQGSEA.

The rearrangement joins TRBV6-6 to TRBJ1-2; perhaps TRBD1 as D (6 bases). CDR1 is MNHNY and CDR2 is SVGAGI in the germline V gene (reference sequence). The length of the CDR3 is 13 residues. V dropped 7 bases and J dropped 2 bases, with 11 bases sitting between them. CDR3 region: CASIGDNNYGYTF. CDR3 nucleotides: TGTGCCAGCATTGGGGACAACAACTATGGCTACACCTTC.

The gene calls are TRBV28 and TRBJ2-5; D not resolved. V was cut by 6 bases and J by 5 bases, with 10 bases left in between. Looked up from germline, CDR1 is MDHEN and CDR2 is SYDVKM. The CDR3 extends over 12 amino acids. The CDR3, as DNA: TGTGCCAGCAGCCCCCCCGGGGAGACCCAGTACTTC. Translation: CASSPPGETQYF.

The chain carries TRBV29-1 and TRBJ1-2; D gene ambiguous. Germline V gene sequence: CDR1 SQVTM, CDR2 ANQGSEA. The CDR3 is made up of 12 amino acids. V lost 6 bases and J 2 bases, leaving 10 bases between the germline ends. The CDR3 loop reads CSVNNRNYGYTF. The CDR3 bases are TGCAGCGTCAACAACCGCAACTATGGCTACACCTTC.

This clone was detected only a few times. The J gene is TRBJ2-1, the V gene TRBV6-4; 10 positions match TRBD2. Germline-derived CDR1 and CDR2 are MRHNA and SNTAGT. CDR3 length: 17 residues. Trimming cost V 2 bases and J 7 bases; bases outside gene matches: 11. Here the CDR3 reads CASSDGLGTSVVNEQFF. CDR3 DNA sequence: TGTGCCAGCAGTGACGGGCTGGGGACTAGCGTGGTTAATGAGCAGTTCTTC.

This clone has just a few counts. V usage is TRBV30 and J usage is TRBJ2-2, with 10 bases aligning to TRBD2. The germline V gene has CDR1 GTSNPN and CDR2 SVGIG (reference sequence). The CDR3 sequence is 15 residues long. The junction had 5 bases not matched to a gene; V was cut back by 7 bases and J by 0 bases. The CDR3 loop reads CAYRTSGTNTGELFF. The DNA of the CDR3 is TGTGCCTATCGGACTAGCGGAACGAACACCGGGGAGCTGTTTTTT.

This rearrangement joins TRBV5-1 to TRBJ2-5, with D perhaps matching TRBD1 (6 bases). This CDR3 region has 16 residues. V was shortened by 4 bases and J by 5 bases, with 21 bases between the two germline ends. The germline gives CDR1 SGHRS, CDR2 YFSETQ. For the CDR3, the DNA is TGCGCCAGCAGCGGAGGACAGCACACGATCGGTGAGACCCAGTACTTC. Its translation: CASSGGQHTIGETQYF. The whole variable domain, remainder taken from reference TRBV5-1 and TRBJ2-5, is KAGVTQTPRYLIKTRGQQVTLSCSPISGHRSVSWYQQTPGQGLQFLFEYFSETQRNKGNFPGRFSGRQFSNSRSEMNVSTLELGDSALYLCASSGGQHTIGETQYFGPGTRLLVL.

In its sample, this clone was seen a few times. The CDR3 DNA reads as TGTGCCAGCAGCCAAGATATCCTCGCGGGCTCAGATACGCAGTATTTT. Its translation is CASSQDILAGSDTQYF. The chain joins TRBV4-2 to TRBJ2-3; a weak D match, TRBD2 (5 bases). Germline CDR1 and CDR2: LGHNA and YNFKEQ. This CDR3 has 16 amino acids. Trimming pared 0 bases from V and 4 bases from J, leaving 14 bases between.